Listed here are 23 T cell receptor beta chains from one sample, sequenced in a study of CD8 T cells in ankylosing spondylitis. Using its own MiXCR run on the 5' RACE reads, TCRdb lists one record per CDR3 protein. This table has some 350,000 distinct CDR3 sequences, about 14% appearing once. Material for sequencing was blood, either unsorted or a sorted T cell fraction (not recorded which). The source is a male donor with ankylosing spondylitis or in good health (not recorded which).

This clonotype was seen many times. The chain has TRBV2 and TRBJ2-2, with 12 bases lining up with TRBD2. CDR1 is SNHLY and CDR2 is FYNNEI in the germline V gene. J lost 5 bases, V lost 6 bases, and 4 bases had no gene match. The CDR3 is 15 residues long. In DNA form, the CDR3 reads TGTGCCAGCAGGGAACTAGCGGGGGGTACCGGGGAGCTGTTTTTT. It codes for CASRELAGGTGELFF.

There are a few counts of this clonotype. This rearrangement joins TRBV25-1 to TRBJ2-5; no definite D call. The CDR3 consists of 15 residues. Looked up from germline, CDR1 is MGHDK and CDR2 is SYGVNS. The V end was cut by 3 bases, the J end by 5 bases, with 16 bases between. DNA for the CDR3: TGTGCCAGCAGTGACCCGACCCGGACGCAGGAGACCCAGTACTTC. Its translation: CASSDPTRTQETQYF.

V and J are TRBV5-6 and TRBJ1-5; D is possibly TRBD1 (6 bases). CDR3 length: 14 amino acids. Germline V CDR1 and CDR2: SGHDT, YYEEEE. Trimming removed 5 bases from V and 5 bases from J, with 14 bases in between. CDR3 residues: CASRLGPGDQPQHF. The CDR3 bases are TGTGCCAGCAGGCTGGGGCCAGGGGATCAGCCCCAGCATTTT.

This chain links TRBV6-5 with TRBJ1-2; D unresolved. This CDR3 comprises 15 residues. The V end lost 0 bases, the J end lost 6 bases, and 14 bases lay between the germline ends. CDR1 and CDR2 from the germline V gene are MNHEY and SVGAGI. CDR3 nucleotide sequence: TGTGCCAGCAGTTACTCACCCGGATTCCCGGATGGCTACACCTTC. This encodes CASSYSPGFPDGYTF.

Only a few counts were recorded for this clonotype. The CDR3 sequence: CASSWTASSYNEQFF. The CDR3 DNA follows: TGCGCCAGCAGCTGGACTGCGAGCTCCTACAATGAGCAGTTCTTC. This chain uses TRBV5-1 with TRBJ2-1, with D maybe TRBD2 (5 bases). In germline, CDR1 is SGHRS, CDR2 YFSETQ. V lost 3 bases to trimming and J lost 0 bases, with 10 bases between them. This CDR3 comprises 15 residues. Filled out from reference TRBV5-1 and TRBJ2-1, the complete variable domain reads KAGVTQTPRYLIKTRGQQVTLSCSPISGHRSVSWYQQTPGQGLQFLFEYFSETQRNKGNFPGRFSGRQFSNSRSEMNVSTLELGDSALYLCASSWTASSYNEQFFGPGTRLTVL.

This clonotype was counted a few times. For the CDR3, the DNA is TGTGCCAGCTCACCGACAGGGGAGGGCAATGAGCAGTTCTTC. Translated: CASSPTGEGNEQFF. The chain carries TRBV18 and TRBJ2-1, with a weak D call TRBD1 (8 bases). Deletions cut 3 bases from V and 6 bases from J, with 12 bases between. From germline, CDR1 is KGHSH and CDR2 LQKENI. This CDR3 has 14 amino acids.

This clonotype turned up a few times. CDR3 region: CASSFGVGSPSYEQYF. The CDR3 DNA reads as TGCGCCAGCAGCTTTGGGGTGGGATCTCCCTCCTACGAGCAGTACTTC. The chain is built from TRBV5-1 and TRBJ2-7; D gene uncertain. The V gene lost 2 bases and the J gene lost 0 bases, with 15 bases spanning the gap. The CDR3 loop spans 16 amino acids. Germline CDR1 SGHRS, CDR2 YFSETQ.

V usage is TRBV2 and J usage is TRBJ2-2; D perhaps matches TRBD2 (5 bases). The length of the CDR3 is 15 residues. The germline V and J ends were trimmed by 5 bases and 4 bases, with 14 bases remaining between them. Germline CDR1 reads SNHLY; CDR2 reads FYNNEI. CDR3 protein: CASSPLLVSTGELFF. The CDR3 DNA reads TGTGCCAGCAGTCCCTTACTAGTTTCCACCGGGGAGCTGTTTTTT. Complete variable domain (other parts from reference TRBV2 and TRBJ2-2): EPEVTQTPSHQVTQMGQEVILRCVPISNHLYFYWYRQILGQKVEFLVSFYNNEISEKSEIFDDQFSVERPDGSNFTLKIRSTKLEDSAMYFCASSPLLVSTGELFFGEGSRLTVL.

This sequence joins TRBV6-6 and TRBJ2-2; D not certain. V was pared by 5 bases and J by 4 bases, with 5 bases between. Looked up from germline, CDR1 is MNHNY and CDR2 is SVGAGI (reference sequence). There are 12 residues in the CDR3. The CDR3 bases are TGTGCCAGCAGTAACCCCACCGGGGAGCTGTTTTTT. Its translation is CASSNPTGELFF.

This clonotype was found a few times. The chain carries TRBV6-1 and TRBJ2-3; perhaps TRBD1 as D (5 bases). Germline CDR1 MNHNS, CDR2 SASEGT. The CDR3 runs to 14 residues. The ends were cut back, 6 bases at V and 5 bases at J, with 15 bases in the middle. CDR3 in amino acids: CASRLWQGQDTQYF. The CDR3 coding sequence is TGTGCCAGCAGGCTGTGGCAGGGCCAAGATACGCAGTATTTT.

This clonotype was recorded a few times. V and J are TRBV6-1 and TRBJ2-1, with TRBD2 matching over 11 bases. Per germline, CDR1 MNHNS and CDR2 SASEGT. The CDR3 has 17 residues. J was trimmed by 7 bases and V by 6 bases; bases with no gene match: 14. The DNA for the CDR3 is TGTGCCAGCAGACCAATGGCCGGGACTAGCGGTTCGAATGAGCAGTTCTTC. Its translation: CASRPMAGTSGSNEQFF.

Ten or more counts support this clonotype. The rearrangement uses TRBV12-3 or TRBV12-4 and TRBJ2-1; D unclear. The length of the CDR3 is 13 residues. V shed 0 bases and J shed 4 bases, with 4 bases lying between them. The CDR3 region is CASSLAEYNEQFF. The DNA of the CDR3 is TGTGCCAGCAGTTTAGCCGAGTACAATGAGCAGTTCTTC.

V is TRBV6-1 and J is TRBJ1-1; weak D call: TRBD1 (6 bases). V lost 3 bases and J 7 bases, leaving 15 bases between the germline ends. The CDR3 has 14 amino acids. Germline assignment: CDR1 MNHNS and CDR2 SASEGT. In DNA, the CDR3 is TGTGCCAGCAGTGATACAGGGCTACGGGTTGAAGCTTTCTTT. Encoded protein: CASSDTGLRVEAFF.

The V and J genes are TRBV2 and TRBJ1-5; D is undetermined. CDR1 is SNHLY, CDR2 FYNNEI, per germline. The CDR3 covers 13 residues. Deletions cut 3 bases from V and 7 bases from J, with 10 bases between. This CDR3 is CASSETTGQPQHF. The DNA of the CDR3 is TGTGCCAGCAGTGAGACAACGGGGCAGCCCCAGCATTTT.

Only a few counts were recorded for this clonotype. J is TRBJ1-4 and V is TRBV3-1, with 9 positions matching TRBD1. With 1 base clipped from V and 7 bases from J, the junction kept 1 base outside the gene matches. The germline gives CDR1 LGHDT, CDR2 YNNKEL (reference sequence). This CDR3 contains 14 residues. The CDR3 DNA follows: TGTGCCAGCAGCCAAGTGGACAGGGGTGAAAAACTGTTTTTT. Translation: CASSQVDRGEKLFF.

The V and J genes are TRBV10-3 and TRBJ1-3; weak D call: TRBD1 (6 bases). Trimming took off 6 bases at V and 0 bases at J, with 18 bases between the two ends. Germline V gene data show CDR1 as ENHRY and CDR2 as SYGVKD. The CDR3 loop spans 17 amino acids. CDR3 bases: TGTGCCATCAGCGCCATGGGGGCAGAAAGCTCTGGAAACACCATATATTTT. This codes for CAISAMGAESSGNTIYF.

This clonotype was found a few times. The chain couples TRBV14 to TRBJ2-7, with a possible D match to TRBD2 (6 bases). Germline V gene sequence: CDR1 SGHDN, CDR2 FVKESK. The CDR3 contains 14 residues. V was cut by 2 bases and J by 2 bases, with 10 bases left in between. For the CDR3, the DNA is TGTGCCAGCAGCCAAATGTGGGGGGCCTACGAGCAGTACTTC. It is translated as CASSQMWGAYEQYF. Full variable domain (missing parts from reference TRBV14 and TRBJ2-7): EAGVTQFPSHSVIEKGQTVTLRCDPISGHDNLYWYRRVMGKEIKFLLHFVKESKQDESGMPNNRFLAERTGGTYSTLKVQPAELEDSGVYFCASSQMWGAYEQYFGPGTRLTVT.

This clonotype came up a few times. The chain employs TRBV6-2 or TRBV6-3 and TRBJ1-2, with TRBD1 matching over 8 bases. The junction had 17 bases not matched to a gene; V was cut back by 5 bases and J by 6 bases. From germline, CDR1 is MNHEY and CDR2 SVGEGT. CDR3 size: 17 residues. In DNA form, the CDR3 reads TGTGCCAGCAGTGCCGGGACAGGACTAAAAGTTGCGAATGGCTACACCTTC. Translated: CASSAGTGLKVANGYTF.

A few counts support this clonotype. This sequence joins TRBV6-4 and TRBJ2-1, with D possibly being TRBD1 (5 bases). V dropped 5 bases and J dropped 1 base, with 12 bases sitting between them. The germline CDR1 and CDR2 sequences are MRHNA and SNTAGT. This CDR3 region has 15 residues. CDR3 nucleotides: TGTGCCAGCAGTCTGGTTAGGGGATCCTACAATGAGCAGTTCTTC. It specifies CASSLVRGSYNEQFF.

As regards this clonotype: A much bigger clone sits one base away, suggesting this may be a read error. This sequence joins TRBV27 and TRBJ2-1; D not certain. The CDR3 loop spans 10 amino acids. The ends were cut back, 3 bases at V and 9 bases at J, with 3 bases in the middle. Looked up from germline, CDR1 is MNHEY and CDR2 is SMNVEV (reference sequence). CDR3 coding DNA: TGTGCCAGCAGTTTTTGTGAGCAGTTCTTC. This gives the protein CASSFCEQFF.

This clonotype has a count of ten or more. This rearrangement joins TRBV6-1 to TRBJ1-4; TRBD1 matches 8 bases. Trimming cost V 8 bases and J 8 bases; bases outside gene matches: 13. Germline lookup yields CDR1 MNHNS and CDR2 SASEGT. CDR3 length equals 15 residues. CDR3 sequence reads: CASSPGTGVREKLFF. The CDR3, as DNA: TGTGCCAGCTCGCCCGGGACAGGAGTTCGGGAAAAACTGTTTTTT.

This clonotype was seen only a few times. J is TRBJ1-2 and V is TRBV11-2, with 11 bases lining up with TRBD1. Trimming at V came to 2 bases and at J to 4 bases, leaving 9 bases not matched to a gene. The CDR3 length is 17 residues. Germline CDR1 SGHAT, CDR2 FQNNGV. The CDR3 protein is CASSLYRTGGGSYGYTF. The CDR3 nucleotides are TGTGCCAGCAGCTTATATAGGACAGGGGGCGGCAGCTATGGCTACACCTTC. Using reference TRBV11-2 and TRBJ1-2 for the parts outside the CDR3, the full variable domain is EAGVAQSPRYKIIEKRQSVAFWCNPISGHATLYWYQQILGQGPKLLIQFQNNGVVDDSQLPKDRFSAERLKGVDSTLKIQPAKLEDSAVYLCASSLYRTGGGSYGYTFGSGTRLTVV.

This clonotype was seen only a few times. V usage is TRBV19 and J usage is TRBJ2-7; D tentatively reads TRBD1 or TRBD2 (5 bases each). Germline assignment: CDR1 LNHDA and CDR2 SQIVND (reference sequence). The CDR3 spans 13 residues. Trimming shortened V by 7 bases and J by 3 bases, and 13 bases separated the two germline ends. CDR3 DNA: TGTGCCAGTACCAGAGGGGCGGGCTACGAGCAGTACTTC. Translation: CASTRGAGYEQYF.